These 20 T cell receptor beta chains came from one sample sequenced in a study of human T cells and chemical hapten exposure (dated by TCRdb to about 2021). During library preparation, unique molecular identifiers were attached to individual cDNA molecules so that TCRs could be counted quantitatively and reproducibly. TCRdb redid the processing of the public reads, applying fastp at Q25 and MiXCR, and retained in-frame beta chains. Under each unique CDR3 protein, matching rows form one entry showing the most common genes and DNA. The sample table contains 1,000 or so distinct CDR3 sequences; only one count was recorded for 83% of them. Of the sample, approximately 6.4% is held by the ten largest clones. Total RNA was extracted from unfractionated whole blood that had been collected in Tempus Blood RNA tubes. What was sequenced was whole blood. All receptors derive from a human donor with alopecia, or a healthy volunteer (not recorded which). Some clones in this sample may be carry-over from other donors' samples. This table probably holds off-target reads from a library built for another chain.

This clonotype was found a few times. This chain uses TRBV7-9 with TRBJ2-7; possibly TRBD1 or TRBD2 for D (5 bases each). Trimming removed 10 bases at V and 0 bases at J, with 13 bases between. This CDR3 has 13 residues. Germline V gene data show CDR1 as SEHNR and CDR2 as FQNEAQ (reference sequence). CDR3 coding DNA: TGTGCCACCGGGACGGAGAGCTCCTACGAGCAGTACTTC. It codes for CATGTESSYEQYF. Variable domain in full (rest from reference TRBV7-9 and TRBJ2-7): DTGVSQNPRHKITKRGQNVTFRCDPISEHNRLYWYRQTLGQGPEFLTYFQNEAQLEKSRLLSDRFSAERPKGSFSTLEIQRTEQGDSAMYLCATGTESSYEQYFGPGTRLTVT.

The chain carries TRBV7-2 and TRBJ2-3, with no clear D. This CDR3 comprises 15 residues. V lost 4 bases and J 6 bases, leaving 17 bases between the germline ends. Looked up from germline, CDR1 is SGHTA and CDR2 is FQGNSA. CDR3 residues: CASSSHPGSKDTQYF. CDR3 in DNA: TGTGCCAGCAGCTCCCATCCCGGTAGTAAGGATACGCAGTATTTT.

As DNA, the CDR3 is TGTGCCAGCAGCACCGATTGGGAAAAACTGTTTTTT. Its protein is CASSTDWEKLFF. J is TRBJ1-4 and V is TRBV7-9; D unclear. The CDR3 is 12 amino acids. CDR1 is SEHNR and CDR2 is FQNEAQ in the germline V gene (reference sequence). Trimming removed 5 bases from V and 8 bases from J, with 9 bases in between.

The chain couples TRBV11-2 to TRBJ2-1, with D perhaps TRBD2 (5 bases). Germline V gene lookup returns CDR1 SGHAT and CDR2 FQNNGV. V dropped 0 bases and J dropped 5 bases, with 8 bases sitting between them. The length of the CDR3 is 14 residues. CDR3 region: CASSLDFGNNEQFF. The CDR3 DNA follows: TGTGCCAGCAGCTTAGATTTCGGGAACAATGAGCAGTTCTTC.

The chain recombines TRBV28 with TRBJ2-5, with TRBD2 identical over 14 bases. The CDR3 loop spans 16 amino acids. Losses at the gene ends were 4 bases for V and 4 bases for J; bases not matched to a gene: 5. Germline V gene data show CDR1 as MDHEN and CDR2 as SYDVKM. The CDR3 spells CASSSRLAGGPETQYF. CDR3 sequence (DNA): TGTGCCAGCAGTTCTCGACTAGCGGGAGGGCCAGAGACCCAGTACTTC.

This clonotype was recorded only once. The chain employs TRBV2 and TRBJ2-3, with TRBD1 matching 7 bases. The length of the CDR3 is 14 residues. Germline-derived CDR1 and CDR2 are SNHLY and FYNNEI. With V trimmed by 6 bases and J by 1 base, 4 bases remained unmatched. CDR3 protein: CASRDRPGTDTQYF. The CDR3 nucleotides are TGTGCCAGCAGGGACAGGCCTGGCACAGATACGCAGTATTTT. The whole variable domain, filled in from reference TRBV2 and TRBJ2-3, reads EPEVTQTPSHQVTQMGQEVILRCVPISNHLYFYWYRQILGQKVEFLVSFYNNEISEKSEIFDDQFSVERPDGSNFTLKIRSTKLEDSAMYFCASRDRPGTDTQYFGPGTRLTVL.

As regards this clonotype: Germline and junction disagree at one end, which may indicate a read error. The CDR3 loop reads CASSPRGSYEQYF. CDR3 DNA: TGTGCCAGCAGTCCCCGGGGCTCCTACGAGCAGTACTTT. The rearrangement joins TRBV6-2 or TRBV6-3 to TRBJ2-7; either TRBD1 or TRBD2 may fit D (5 bases each). The CDR3 has 13 amino acids. CDR1 and CDR2 from the germline V gene are MNHEY and SVGEGT.

The chain combines TRBV6-5 with TRBJ1-2, with 12 bases aligning to TRBD1. V shed 5 bases and J 7 bases; nucleotides not matched to a gene: 2. The CDR3 is 13 residues long. Looked up from germline, CDR1 is MNHEY and CDR2 is SVGAGI. As DNA, the CDR3 is TGTGCCAGCAGTGGGACAGGGGGCTTTGGCTACACCTTC. Residues: CASSGTGGFGYTF.

The rearrangement links TRBV29-1 to TRBJ2-7; TRBD2 agrees at 10 bases. The CDR3 runs to 13 residues. V was clipped by 5 bases and J by 0 bases; unmatched bases: 1. Germline assignment: CDR1 SQVTM and CDR2 ANQGSEA. The CDR3 region has the DNA TGCAGCGTTAGACTAGCGGGCTCCTACGAGCAGTACTTC. It codes for CSVRLAGSYEQYF.

The chain joins TRBV11-3 to TRBJ2-2; a weak D match, TRBD1 (5 bases). CDR3 length: 15 residues. V was trimmed by 5 bases and J by 1 base, leaving 11 bases between them. CDR1 SGHNT and CDR2 YENEEA come from the germline V gene. CDR3 in amino acids: CASSRVQGNTGELFF. The CDR3 nucleotides read TGTGCCAGCAGCCGCGTCCAGGGGAACACCGGGGAGCTGTTTTTT.

V gene TRBV27 combines with J gene TRBJ2-1, with D unclear. The V gene's germline CDR1 is MNHEY and CDR2 SMNVEV (reference sequence). This CDR3 has 13 residues. Trimming removed 0 bases at V and 6 bases at J, with 6 bases between. The CDR3: CASSLSAFNEQFF. Here the CDR3 DNA reads TGTGCCAGCAGTTTATCAGCTTTCAATGAGCAGTTCTTC.

The chain employs TRBV4-1 and TRBJ2-3; 8 bases are shared with TRBD2. This CDR3 region has 16 residues. CDR1 is MGHRA and CDR2 is YSYEKL in the germline V gene. The V gene end was trimmed by 1 base and the J gene end by 0 bases; junction bases not matched to a gene: 3. CDR3 sequence (DNA): TGCGCCAGCAGCCAAGGTAGCGGGGCTAGCACAGATACGCAGTATTTT. Amino acids: CASSQGSGASTDTQYF.

This chain joins TRBV6-5 and TRBJ2-2, with TRBD2 as a possible D gene (6 bases). The V gene lost 6 bases and the J gene lost 2 bases, with 13 bases spanning the gap. CDR1 is MNHEY, CDR2 SVGAGI, per germline. This CDR3 has 15 residues. The chain's CDR3 is CASSTRRGNTGELFF. The CDR3 DNA follows: TGTGCCAGCAGCACCAGGCGGGGAAACACCGGGGAGCTGTTTTTT.

This clonotype was counted a single time. The chain carries TRBV24-1 and TRBJ2-3, with TRBD2 as a possible D gene (5 bases). CDR3 length: 17 amino acids. Germline V gene sequence: CDR1 KGHDR, CDR2 SFDVKD. V lost 2 bases to trimming and J lost 7 bases, with 21 bases between them. CDR3 loop: CATSDSLGPLDGNTQYF. Written as DNA, the CDR3 is TGTGCCACCAGTGATTCCCTTGGGCCCCTGGACGGGAATACGCAGTATTTT.

The chain links TRBV6-5 to TRBJ2-5; 12 bases are a match to TRBD2. Per the germline V gene, CDR1 is MNHEY and CDR2 is SVGAGI. V was clipped by 5 bases and J by 5 bases; unmatched bases: 9. This CDR3 region has 16 residues. DNA of the CDR3: TGTGCCAGCAGTAAGACTAGCGGGAGTTTATATGAGACCCAGTACTTC. Translating it yields CASSKTSGSLYETQYF.

The rearrangement uses TRBV3-1 and TRBJ2-7; no definite D call. The V and J ends lost 0 bases and 5 bases respectively, with 8 bases between them. The germline V gene encodes CDR1 LGHDT and CDR2 YNNKEL (reference sequence). This CDR3 contains 13 residues. The CDR3 DNA is TGTGCCAGCAGCCAAGATTTCGGCCACGAGCAGTACTTC. Translated: CASSQDFGHEQYF.

The chain carries TRBV12-3 or TRBV12-4 and TRBJ1-1; D uncertain. The CDR3 runs to 12 residues. Trimming pared 6 bases from V and 10 bases from J, leaving 15 bases between. CDR3 bases: TGTGCCAGCAGCCCCGACCCCGGTCGAGCTTTCTTT. This codes for CASSPDPGRAFF.

Only a few counts were recorded for this clonotype. Compared with germline, one end of the junction differs, possibly owing to a read error. The V call is TRBV20-1, the J call TRBJ1-5; a weak D match, TRBD1 (5 bases). Germline CDR1 reads DFQATT; CDR2 reads SNEGSKA (reference sequence). The length of the CDR3 is 14 residues. As DNA, the CDR3 is TGTTCATCCTCGAGGGACTATAGCAATCAGCCCCAGCATTTT. Translated, it gives CSSSRDYSNQPQHF.

V gene TRBV5-1 combines with J gene TRBJ2-3; the D gene is possibly TRBD1 (6 bases). Germline V gene sequence: CDR1 SGHRS, CDR2 YFSETQ. The CDR3 spans 14 residues. With 7 bases removed from V and 2 bases from J, the gap between germline ends came to 14 bases. The CDR3 DNA reads TGCGCCAGCCACCCCAGGGACAACACAGATACGCAGTATTTT. This encodes CASHPRDNTDTQYF.

The chain employs TRBV7-9 and TRBJ1-1; tentative D call: TRBD1 (5 bases). CDR3 length: 13 residues. V lost 1 base, J lost 6 bases, and 9 bases lay in between. CDR1 and CDR2 from the germline V gene are SEHNR and FQNEAQ (reference sequence). Here the CDR3 DNA reads TGTGCCAGCAGCTTAGGGTTGGGGGCTGAAGCTTTCTTT. Translated, it gives CASSLGLGAEAFF. The full variable domain, in which reference TRBV7-9 and TRBJ1-1 provide the parts outside the CDR3, is DTGVSQNPRHKITKRGQNVTFRCDPISEHNRLYWYRQTLGQGPEFLTYFQNEAQLEKSRLLSDRFSAERPKGSFSTLEIQRTEQGDSAMYLCASSLGLGAEAFFGQGTRLTVV.